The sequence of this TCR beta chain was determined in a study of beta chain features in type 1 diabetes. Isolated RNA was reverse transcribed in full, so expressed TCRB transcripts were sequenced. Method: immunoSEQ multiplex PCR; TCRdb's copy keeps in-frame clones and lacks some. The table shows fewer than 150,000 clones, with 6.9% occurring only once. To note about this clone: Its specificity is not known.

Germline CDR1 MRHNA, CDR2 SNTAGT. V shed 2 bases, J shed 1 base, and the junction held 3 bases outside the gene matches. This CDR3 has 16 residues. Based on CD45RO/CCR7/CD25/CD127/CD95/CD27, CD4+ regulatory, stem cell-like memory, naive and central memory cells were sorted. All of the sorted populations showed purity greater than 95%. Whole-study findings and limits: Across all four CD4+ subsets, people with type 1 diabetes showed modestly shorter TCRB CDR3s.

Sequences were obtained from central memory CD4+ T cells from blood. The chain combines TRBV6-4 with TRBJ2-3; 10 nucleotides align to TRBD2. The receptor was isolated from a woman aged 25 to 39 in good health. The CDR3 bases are TGTGCCAGCAGTGACATAGCGGGAGGTGGCACAGATACGCAGTATTTT. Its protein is CASSDIAGGGTDTQYF.